The 9 T cell receptor beta chains reported below all come from one sample, sequenced in a study of blood T cell repertoires in COVID-19. Here immunoSEQ multiplex PCR was the method, and the copy in TCRdb shows in-frame clones only, minus some. The top ten clones hold around 12% of a sample with about 240,000 clones, 75% to 85% of them seen once. The sequenced sample was peripheral blood. The receptor source for this set is a woman in her sixties or seventies with active or convalescent COVID-19.

The chain combines TRBV10-1 with TRBJ1-1, with 7 bases that match TRBD1. V trimming: 7 bases; J trimming: 6 bases; junction bases outside the gene matches: 8. Germline values: CDR1 WNHNN, CDR2 SYGVQD (reference sequence). The CDR3 is 13 residues long. The CDR3 loop reads CASMRDRASEAFF. The CDR3 DNA is TGCGCCAGCATGAGAGACAGGGCCTCTGAAGCTTTCTTT.

The CDR3: CASSEYWDNGLGYTF. The CDR3 DNA is TGTGCCAGCAGTGAATATTGGGACAACGGATTAGGCTACACCTTC. The genes are TRBV25-1 and TRBJ1-2, with D possibly matching TRBD1 (6 bases). Trimming stripped 0 bases from V and 8 bases from J, with 16 bases between. The CDR3 contains 15 residues. The germline V gene has CDR1 MGHDK and CDR2 SYGVNS.

The chain links TRBV3-1 (or the pseudogene TRBV3-2) to TRBJ1-3; D call uncertain. The CDR3 runs 14 residues. Trimming left V 0 bases short and J 7 bases short, with 10 bases between. Per germline, CDR1 LGHDT and CDR2 YNNKEL (reference sequence). The CDR3 nucleotides read TGTGCCAGCAGCCAAGAGGCTCTCGGGAACACCATATATTTT. Protein product: CASSQEALGNTIYF.

This chain uses TRBV5-1 with TRBJ2-3; TRBD2 aligns across 9 bases. V gave up 4 bases and J gave up 2 bases; unmatched junction bases: 14. Germline V gene data show CDR1 as SGHRS and CDR2 as YFSETQ. This CDR3 contains 18 residues. CDR3 DNA sequence: TGCGCCAGCAGCCGCGCGGGGGGGCCGATGGGGTCCACAGATACGCAGTATTTT. It translates to CASSRAGGPMGSTDTQYF.

V gene TRBV28 combines with J gene TRBJ1-2, with 7 bases identical to TRBD1. Germline V gene lookup returns CDR1 MDHEN and CDR2 SYDVKM. The V and J ends lost 5 bases and 4 bases, in that order; junction bases with no gene match: 10. There are 15 residues in the CDR3. This CDR3 is CASSPPDRDRYGYTF. CDR3 sequence (DNA): TGTGCCAGCAGTCCTCCCGACAGGGATCGCTATGGCTACACCTTC.

The V and J genes are TRBV28 and TRBJ2-5, with 10 positions matching TRBD1. CDR3 length: 15 amino acids. CDR1 is MDHEN and CDR2 is SYDVKM in the germline V gene. V lost 5 bases and J lost 3; bases outside the gene matches: 6. The CDR3 DNA is TGTGCCAGCAGTACCCCCGGGACAGGGGAAGAGACCCAGTACTTC. Its protein is CASSTPGTGEETQYF. The full variable domain, with the rest looked up from reference TRBV28 and TRBJ2-5, is DVKVTQSSRYLVKRTGEKVFLECVQDMDHENMFWYRQDPGLGLRLIYFSYDVKMKEKGDIPEGYSVSREKKERFSLILESASTNQTSMYLCASSTPGTGEETQYFGPGTRLLVL.

This clone was detected once. The chain uses TRBV6-5 and TRBJ1-1, with 8 bases aligning to TRBD1. The CDR3 has 15 residues. CDR1 is MNHEY, CDR2 SVGAGI, per germline. V gave up 1 base and J gave up 3 bases; unmatched junction bases: 4. The CDR3: CASSYLQGAYTEAFF. CDR3 sequence (DNA): TGTGCCAGCAGTTACTTGCAGGGGGCTTACACTGAAGCTTTCTTT.

V usage is TRBV2 and J usage is TRBJ2-2, with TRBD1 identical over 9 bases. V was pared by 6 bases and J by 7 bases, with 6 bases of the junction left unmatched. The CDR3 runs to 14 residues. Germline V gene sequence: CDR1 SNHLY, CDR2 FYNNEI. The CDR3 loop reads CASRRTGVGGELFF. The CDR3 DNA follows: TGTGCCAGCAGGAGGACAGGGGTTGGCGGGGAGCTGTTTTTT.

CDR3 protein: CASSLIRGGSSYNSPLHF. The CDR3 DNA is TGTGCCAGCAGTTTGATTCGGGGTGGGAGCTCCTATAATTCACCCCTCCACTTT. The chain has TRBV27 and TRBJ1-6; D is ambiguous. CDR1 MNHEY and CDR2 SMNVEV come from the germline V gene (reference sequence). V shed 3 bases and J shed 0 bases, with 15 bases lying between them. The CDR3 contains 18 residues.